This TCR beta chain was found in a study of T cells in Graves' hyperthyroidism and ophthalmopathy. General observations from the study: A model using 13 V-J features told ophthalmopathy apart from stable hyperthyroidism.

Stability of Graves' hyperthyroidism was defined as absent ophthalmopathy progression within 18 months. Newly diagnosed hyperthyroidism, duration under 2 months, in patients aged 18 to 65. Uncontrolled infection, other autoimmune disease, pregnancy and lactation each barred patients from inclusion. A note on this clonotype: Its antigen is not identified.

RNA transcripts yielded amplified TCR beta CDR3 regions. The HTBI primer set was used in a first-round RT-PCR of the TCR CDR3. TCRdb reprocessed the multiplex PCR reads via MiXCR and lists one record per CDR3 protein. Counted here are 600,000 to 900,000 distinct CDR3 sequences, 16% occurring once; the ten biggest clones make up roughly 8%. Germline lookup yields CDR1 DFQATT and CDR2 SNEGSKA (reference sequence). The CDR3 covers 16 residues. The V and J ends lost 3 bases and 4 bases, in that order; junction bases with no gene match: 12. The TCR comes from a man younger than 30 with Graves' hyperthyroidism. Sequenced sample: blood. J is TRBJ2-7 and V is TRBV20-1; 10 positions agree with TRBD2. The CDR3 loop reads CSARTSSGRGWYEQYF. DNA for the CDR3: TGCAGTGCTAGGACATCTAGCGGGAGAGGGTGGTACGAGCAGTACTTC.